This T cell receptor beta chain came from a study of shared clonotypes between healthy human individuals. Study context: Three plates were used per donor for CD4 naive, three for CD4 memory, two for CD8 naive and one for CD8 memory.

The protocol was immunoSEQ multiplex PCR, while the TCRdb copy is restricted to in-frame clones and leaves out a portion. This table holds over 700,000 clones, 55% to 75% found once. This CDR3 has 13 residues. V was shortened by 0 bases and J by 10 bases, with 12 bases between the two germline ends. Germline CDR1 reads MNHEY; CDR2 reads SVGAGI. This sequence was found in a woman between 25 and 40 years old in good health. This chain links TRBV6-5 with TRBJ1-2, with unresolved D. Sequenced input: memory CD4+ T cells sorted from blood. Subset noted: CD45RA-negative fraction. The CDR3 nucleotides are TGTGCCAGCAGTTACTCGCCGAGGTTTGCCTACACCTTC. It translates to CASSYSPRFAYTF.